This TCR beta chain was sequenced in a study of OX40 agonist ivuxolimab in advanced cancers. At the level of the study: An agonistic anti-OX40 (CD134) antibody, ivuxolimab, was used to treat the patients. Partial responses were seen in three patients, one with hepatocellular carcinoma and two with cutaneous melanoma.

Clones were read by immunoSEQ multiplex PCR, and TCRdb kept only the in-frame ones, dropping some. The table records some 44,000 clones, roughly nine tenths of them present only once. Study-level results: The study found that CD8+ T cells averaged more expanded clones than CD4+. Some of the nonresponding patients also showed low levels of normalized T-cell clonal expansion.

J lost 4 bases, V lost 4 bases, and 3 bases had no gene match. This CDR3 region has 13 residues. CDR1 and CDR2 (germline): SQVTM, ANQGSEA. On this clone itself: Its cognate antigen is unknown.

This sequence originates from an adult with an advanced solid tumor such as melanoma, head and neck, liver or kidney cancer. The chain links TRBV29-1 to TRBJ2-1; 8 nucleotides align to TRBD2. The source material was CD4+ or CD8+ T cells sorted from blood, sampled in a trial of the OX40 agonist ivuxolimab. Here the CDR3 reads CSVGRGAYNEQFF. The CDR3 DNA is TGCAGCGTTGGGCGGGGGGCGTACAATGAGCAGTTCTTC.